The 19 T cell receptor beta chains presented below share a single source sample, sequenced in a study of shared clonotypes between healthy human individuals. The table came from immunoSEQ multiplex PCR; TCRdb's copy has only in-frame clones and leaves some out. The table lists about 2.1 million clones, approximately 94% of them singletons. Terminally differentiated effector memory CD45RA+ cells were excluded from the naive CD8 cells, which were CD45RO-negative and positively selected for CCR7. Material: naive CD8+ T cells from PBMCs. These receptors came from a man aged 18-30 years in good health. Some clones in this sample may be carry-over from other donors' samples.

This chain connects TRBV9 to TRBJ2-3; tentative D call: TRBD1 (6 bases). The CDR3 runs 15 residues. The germline V and J ends were trimmed by 5 bases and 0 bases, with 13 bases remaining between them. Per the germline V gene, CDR1 is SGDLS and CDR2 is YYNGEE. CDR3 coding DNA: TGTGCCAGCAGACGACAGGACACTAGCACAGATACGCAGTATTTT. It codes for CASRRQDTSTDTQYF.

This sequence joins TRBV7-9 and TRBJ1-4; D remains unclear. V lost 6 bases to trimming and J lost 5 bases, with 10 bases between them. The germline V gene encodes CDR1 SEHNR and CDR2 FQNEAQ (reference sequence). CDR3 length: 13 residues. The CDR3 nucleotides read TGTGCCAGCAGTCCGGGTTGGAATGAAAAACTGTTTTTT. Encoded protein: CASSPGWNEKLFF. Variable domain in full (rest from reference TRBV7-9 and TRBJ1-4): DTGVSQNPRHKITKRGQNVTFRCDPISEHNRLYWYRQTLGQGPEFLTYFQNEAQLEKSRLLSDRFSAERPKGSFSTLEIQRTEQGDSAMYLCASSPGWNEKLFFGSGTQLSVL.

CDR3 amino acids: CASSYSSGGWELFF. CDR3 nucleotide sequence: TGTGCCAGCAGTTACTCCTCAGGGGGCTGGGAGCTGTTTTTT. The V call is TRBV6-5, the J call TRBJ2-2; 8 bases align to TRBD1. V shed 0 bases and J 9 bases; nucleotides not matched to a gene: 3. The germline V gene has CDR1 MNHEY and CDR2 SVGAGI. The CDR3 is 14 residues long.

The rearrangement uses TRBV6-5 and TRBJ2-1; D perhaps matches TRBD2 (5 bases). The germline V gene encodes CDR1 MNHEY and CDR2 SVGAGI. V lost 8 bases, J lost 3 bases, and 8 bases lay in between. This CDR3 region has 12 residues. The CDR3 loop reads CASGRLYNEQFF. CDR3 nucleotide sequence: TGTGCCAGCGGGAGACTCTACAATGAGCAGTTCTTC.

Worth noting for this clone: Other nucleotide sequences from this sample produce the same CDR3. The chain carries TRBV29-1 and TRBJ2-7, with unresolved D. CDR3 length: 10 amino acids. Between the trimmed V and J ends, which lost 5 bases and 4 bases, there was a span of 6 bases. The germline gives CDR1 SQVTM, CDR2 ANQGSEA. The CDR3 sequence is CSVLGYEQYF. CDR3 DNA: TGCAGCGTTCTGGGATACGAGCAGTACTTC.

This chain links TRBV7-8 with TRBJ2-3, with 10 bases aligning to TRBD2. Per germline, CDR1 SGHVS and CDR2 FQNEAQ. This CDR3 is 17 amino acids long. Losses at the gene ends were 1 base for V and 3 bases for J; bases not matched to a gene: 7. In DNA form, the CDR3 reads TGTGCCAGCAGCTTAGGGCTAGCGGGAGTAGGGACAGATACGCAGTATTTT. It yields the protein CASSLGLAGVGTDTQYF.

The genes are TRBV7-9 and TRBJ2-4; TRBD1 might be the D (7 bases). The germline V gene encodes CDR1 SEHNR and CDR2 FQNEAQ (reference sequence). This CDR3 comprises 15 residues. Trimming removed 1 base from V and 9 bases from J, with 16 bases in between. The CDR3 nucleotides are TGTGCCAGCAGCTTAGACCAGGGGGAGGAGAGCATTCAGTACTTC. Amino acid sequence: CASSLDQGEESIQYF.

This clone was recorded once. The chain is built from TRBV7-8 and TRBJ2-1, with a tentative D call TRBD2 (5 bases). V gave up 7 bases and J gave up 6 bases, with 13 bases separating them. Germline CDR1 and CDR2: SGHVS and FQNEAQ. This CDR3 region has 13 residues. The CDR3 DNA reads TGTGCCAGCAACGACTATACCGTCAATGAGCAGTTCTTC. This encodes CASNDYTVNEQFF.

The rearrangement joins TRBV4-1 to TRBJ1-2; D might be TRBD1 (5 bases). Trimming pared 0 bases from V and 0 bases from J, leaving 11 bases between. CDR3 length: 16 amino acids. The germline V gene has CDR1 MGHRA and CDR2 YSYEKL. The CDR3 region is CASSQESRGPNYGYTF. The CDR3 DNA follows: TGCGCCAGCAGCCAAGAATCTCGGGGCCCTAACTATGGCTACACCTTC.

V is TRBV7-9 and J is TRBJ2-7, with 9 bases identical to TRBD1. V lost 2 bases, J lost 0 bases, and 2 bases stayed unmatched. Germline CDR1 reads SEHNR; CDR2 reads FQNEAQ (reference sequence). CDR3 length equals 15 residues. The CDR3 DNA is TGTGCCAGCAGCTTATCGGGACAGGGCTCCTACGAGCAGTACTTC. Protein product: CASSLSGQGSYEQYF.

The CDR3 region is CASSLRPSVVQFF. DNA for the CDR3: TGTGCCAGCAGCCTACGGCCTAGCGTTGTGCAGTTCTTC. The V and J genes are TRBV6-5 and TRBJ2-1; tentatively, D is TRBD2 (6 bases). With 6 bases removed from V and 12 bases from J, the gap between germline ends came to 18 bases. Germline lookup yields CDR1 MNHEY and CDR2 SVGAGI. The CDR3 covers 13 residues.

The gene calls are TRBV10-3 and TRBJ2-3; D perhaps matches TRBD2 (6 bases). This CDR3 region has 17 residues. Trimming removed 3 bases from V and 0 bases from J, with 16 bases in between. CDR1 is ENHRY and CDR2 is SYGVKD in the germline V gene. The CDR3 region is CAISDPPGGKSTDTQYF. The CDR3 bases are TGTGCCATCAGTGACCCCCCGGGCGGGAAAAGCACAGATACGCAGTATTTT.

The chain employs TRBV7-8 and TRBJ2-1; 10 bases agree with TRBD2. Trimming took 5 bases from V and 6 from J; bases not matched to a gene: 10. CDR3 size: 16 residues. Germline CDR1 SGHVS, CDR2 FQNEAQ. CDR3 sequence (DNA): TGTGCCAGCAGCCCGGGGCTAGCGGGAGTCGGCAATGAGCAGTTCTTC. Amino acids: CASSPGLAGVGNEQFF. Full variable domain (outside the CDR3, taken from reference TRBV7-8 and TRBJ2-1): GAGVSQSPRYKVAKRGQDVALRCDPISGHVSLFWYQQALGQGPEFLTYFQNEAQLDKSGLPSDRFFAERPEGSVSTLKIQRTQQEDSAVYLCASSPGLAGVGNEQFFGPGTRLTVL.

The V call is TRBV29-1, the J call TRBJ2-5; no reliable D call. CDR1 is SQVTM and CDR2 is ANQGSEA in the germline V gene. Trimming shortened V by 4 bases and J by 4 bases, and 16 bases separated the two germline ends. The CDR3 has 14 amino acids. This CDR3 reads CSVAPPVGAETQYF. CDR3 nucleotides: TGCAGCGTTGCCCCCCCGGTAGGAGCAGAGACCCAGTACTTC.

The V gene is TRBV14, the J gene TRBJ2-1; TRBD1 agrees at 9 bases. This CDR3 has 16 residues. Germline V CDR1 and CDR2: SGHDN, FVKESK. The V gene end was trimmed by 3 bases and the J gene end by 6 bases; junction bases not matched to a gene: 9. CDR3 DNA sequence: TGTGCCAGCAGCCACCTGAGGACAGGGGCAGGCAATGAGCAGTTCTTC. Its translation is CASSHLRTGAGNEQFF. Full variable domain (missing parts from reference TRBV14 and TRBJ2-1): EAGVTQFPSHSVIEKGQTVTLRCDPISGHDNLYWYRRVMGKEIKFLLHFVKESKQDESGMPNNRFLAERTGGTYSTLKVQPAELEDSGVYFCASSHLRTGAGNEQFFGPGTRLTVL.

The chain couples TRBV5-6 to TRBJ2-7; D tentatively fits TRBD1 or TRBD2 (5 bases each). Germline V gene lookup returns CDR1 SGHDT and CDR2 YYEEEE. The CDR3 consists of 14 residues. The V end was cut by 3 bases, the J end by 1 base, with 11 bases between. CDR3 protein: CASSSGRSSYEQYF. In DNA, the CDR3 is TGTGCCAGCAGCTCGGGACGGTCGTCCTACGAGCAGTACTTC.

This chain connects TRBV6-6 to TRBJ2-1, with TRBD2 identical over 10 bases. The CDR3 contains 15 residues. Germline V gene sequence: CDR1 MNHNY, CDR2 SVGAGI (reference sequence). V lost 4 bases, J lost 4 bases, and 4 bases stayed unmatched. This chain's CDR3 is CASSFGLAAYNEQFF. The CDR3 nucleotides are TGTGCCAGCAGTTTCGGACTAGCGGCTTACAATGAGCAGTTCTTC.

This chain links TRBV6-6 with TRBJ1-5, with a tentative D call TRBD1 (6 bases). This CDR3 is built from 15 residues. Germline V lookup: CDR1 MNHNY, CDR2 SVGAGI (reference sequence). V dropped 4 bases and J dropped 4 bases, with 14 bases sitting between them. The CDR3 protein is CASSSRQESNQPQHF. CDR3 DNA: TGTGCCAGCAGTTCCAGACAGGAGAGTAATCAGCCCCAGCATTTT.

This chain uses TRBV28 with TRBJ2-1; TRBD2 matches 7 bases. The junction had 10 bases not matched to a gene; V was cut back by 5 bases and J by 0 bases. The CDR3 is 17 amino acids. The germline CDR1 and CDR2 sequences are MDHEN and SYDVKM. The CDR3 is CASSPYSGLSSYNEQFF. In DNA, the CDR3 is TGTGCCAGCAGTCCTTATAGCGGGCTAAGCTCCTACAATGAGCAGTTCTTC.